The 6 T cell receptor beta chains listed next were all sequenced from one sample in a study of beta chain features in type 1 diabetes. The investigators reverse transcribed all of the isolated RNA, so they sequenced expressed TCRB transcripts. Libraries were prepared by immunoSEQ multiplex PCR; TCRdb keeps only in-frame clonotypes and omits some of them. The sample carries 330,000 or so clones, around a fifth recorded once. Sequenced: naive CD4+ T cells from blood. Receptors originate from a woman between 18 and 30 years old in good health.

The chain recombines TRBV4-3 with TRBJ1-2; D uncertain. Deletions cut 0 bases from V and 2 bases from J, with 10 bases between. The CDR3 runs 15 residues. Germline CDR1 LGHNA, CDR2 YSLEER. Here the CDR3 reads CASSQDRSLNYGYTF. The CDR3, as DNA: TGCGCCAGCAGCCAAGATAGATCGCTGAACTATGGCTACACCTTC.

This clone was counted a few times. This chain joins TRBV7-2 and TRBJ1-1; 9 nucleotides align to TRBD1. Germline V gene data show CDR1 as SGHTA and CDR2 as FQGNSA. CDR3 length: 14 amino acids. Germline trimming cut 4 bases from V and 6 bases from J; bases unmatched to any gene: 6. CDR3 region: CASSSGQGDAEAFF. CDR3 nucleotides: TGTGCCAGCAGCTCGGGACAGGGTGACGCTGAAGCTTTCTTT.

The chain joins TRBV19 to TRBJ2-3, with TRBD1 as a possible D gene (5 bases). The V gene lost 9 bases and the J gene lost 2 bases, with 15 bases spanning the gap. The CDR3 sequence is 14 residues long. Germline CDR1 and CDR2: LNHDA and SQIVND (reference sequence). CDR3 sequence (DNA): TGTGCCAGAAGGGGTCCGTCCCCCACAGATACGCAGTATTTT. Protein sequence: CARRGPSPTDTQYF.

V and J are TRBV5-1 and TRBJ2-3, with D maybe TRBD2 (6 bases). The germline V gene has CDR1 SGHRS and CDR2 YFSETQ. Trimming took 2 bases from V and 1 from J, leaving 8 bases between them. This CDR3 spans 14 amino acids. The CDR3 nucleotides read TGCGCCAGCAGCTTCCAGCGGGGCACAGATACGCAGTATTTT. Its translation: CASSFQRGTDTQYF.

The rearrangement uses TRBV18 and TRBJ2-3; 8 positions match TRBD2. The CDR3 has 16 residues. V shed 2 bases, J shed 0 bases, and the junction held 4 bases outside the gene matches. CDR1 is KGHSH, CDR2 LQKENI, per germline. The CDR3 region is CASSPAGGLSTDTQYF. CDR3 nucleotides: TGTGCCAGCTCACCAGCGGGGGGACTAAGCACAGATACGCAGTATTTT.

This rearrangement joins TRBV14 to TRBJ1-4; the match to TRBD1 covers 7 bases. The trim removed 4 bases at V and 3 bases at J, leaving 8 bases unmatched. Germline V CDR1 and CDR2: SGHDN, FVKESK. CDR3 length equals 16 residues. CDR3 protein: CASSRLRGTANEKLFF. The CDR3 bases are TGTGCCAGCAGCCGCCTTCGTGGGACAGCTAATGAAAAACTGTTTTTT.